The rows below give T cell receptor beta chains drawn from one sample of a study of shared clonotypes between healthy human individuals. Profiling relied on immunoSEQ multiplex PCR, and the TCRdb table lists in-frame clones only, not all of them. The data contain around 2,000,000 clones, 90% to 95% of them seen just once; the ten biggest clones take up 0.1% to 0.15%. The sequencing sample was made of naive CD4+ T cells sorted from blood. The receptors stem from a man between 18 and 29 years old in good health. Each CDR3 is given with its conserved first and last residue. Each record gives: CDR3 protein, CDR3 DNA, clone size, D gene, J gene, V gene. D genes are given only for firm matches. Not all rows give a size; the values are once, few, many and, for expanded clones, a class.

CDR3aa: CASSPRDRGAIGEKLFF
CDR3nt: TGTGCCAGCTCACCCCGGGACAGGGGGGCGATTGGTGAAAAACTGTTTTTT
abundance: .
d_gene: TRBD1
j_gene: TRBJ1-4
v_gene: TRBV18

CDR3aa: CASSVSSVPGELFF
CDR3nt: TGTGCCAGCAGTGTATCTAGCGTTCCCGGGGAGCTGTTTTTT
abundance: once
d_gene: .
j_gene: TRBJ2-2
v_gene: TRBV2

CDR3aa: CASSTTGSYEQYF
CDR3nt: TGTGCCAGTAGTACCACAGGGTCCTACGAGCAGTACTTC
abundance: .
d_gene: .
j_gene: TRBJ2-7
v_gene: TRBV19

CDR3aa: CASRQGFEAFF
CDR3nt: TGTGCCAGCAGGCAGGGGTTTGAAGCTTTCTTT
abundance: .
d_gene: .
j_gene: TRBJ1-1
v_gene: TRBV6-5

CDR3aa: CASSYPPGQQNQPQHF
CDR3nt: TGTGCCAGCAGTTACCCGCCGGGACAGCAAAATCAGCCCCAGCATTTT
abundance: .
d_gene: TRBD1
j_gene: TRBJ1-5
v_gene: TRBV6-6

CDR3aa: CASSSPHSGNYGYTF
CDR3nt: TGTGCCAGCAGCTCCCCGCACTCGGGGAACTATGGCTACACCTTC
abundance: .
d_gene: .
j_gene: TRBJ1-2
v_gene: TRBV7-2

CDR3aa: CASSLRRATNEKLFF
CDR3nt: TGTGCCAGCAGCTTAAGGAGAGCAACTAATGAAAAACTGTTTTTT
abundance: .
d_gene: .
j_gene: TRBJ1-4
v_gene: TRBV13

CDR3aa: CASSTATGGYVVLDEQFF
CDR3nt: TGCGCCAGCAGCACAGCGACAGGGGGCTACGTGGTCCTCGATGAGCAGTTCTTC
abundance: .
d_gene: TRBD1
j_gene: TRBJ2-1
v_gene: TRBV5-1

CDR3aa: CASSLDLTSEQYF
CDR3nt: TGTGCCAGCAGCCTCGATTTGACGTCCGAGCAGTACTTC
abundance: .
d_gene: .
j_gene: TRBJ2-7
v_gene: TRBV28

CDR3aa: CASSLGFSSYNSPLHF
CDR3nt: TGTGCCAGCAGCTTGGGGTTTAGCTCCTATAATTCACCCCTCCACTTT
abundance: .
d_gene: .
j_gene: TRBJ1-6
v_gene: TRBV5-6

CDR3aa: CASSTRTREAFF
CDR3nt: TGTGCCAGTAGTACGCGGACGCGTGAAGCTTTCTTT
abundance: .
d_gene: .
j_gene: TRBJ1-1
v_gene: TRBV19

CDR3aa: CASNPRQFTDTQYF
CDR3nt: TGTGCCAGCAACCCCAGGCAATTCACAGATACGCAGTATTTT
abundance: .
d_gene: .
j_gene: TRBJ2-3
v_gene: TRBV7-8

CDR3aa: CASSQGSGQQETQYF
CDR3nt: TGTGCCAGCAGTCAGGGGTCTGGACAACAAGAGACCCAGTACTTC
abundance: .
d_gene: .
j_gene: TRBJ2-5
v_gene: TRBV27

CDR3aa: CASSRSNHYEQYF
CDR3nt: TGTGCCAGCAGCCGAAGTAACCACTACGAGCAGTACTTC
abundance: .
d_gene: .
j_gene: TRBJ2-7
v_gene: TRBV7-2

CDR3aa: CASSLKGHVGSPLHF
CDR3nt: TGTGCCAGCAGTTTAAAAGGTCATGTGGGTTCACCCCTCCACTTT
abundance: .
d_gene: .
j_gene: TRBJ1-6
v_gene: TRBV6-5